What follows describes a single TCR beta chain. Its antigen is unknown. No per-base quality is available; no much larger clone lies one base away. Libraries were constructed by the immunoSEQ multiplex PCR assay. For the multiplex PCR, a mixture combining 60 forward primers for TCR Vbeta segments and 13 reverse primers for TCR Jbeta segments was used. The CDR3 region of rearranged TCR beta genes was amplified from genomic DNA with a multiplex PCR assay. The amplified TCR beta libraries were sequenced on the Illumina HiSeq System as 87-base-pair reads. Under the source paper's analysis protocol: In a later analysis, 70 million to 95 million unique TCR beta chains were counted across the roughly 670 repertoires, and around 10 million of these chains were shared by at least two donors. To remove PCR and sequencing errors, raw reads were error-corrected and collapsed into unique sequences using a nearest-neighbor algorithm that merged closely related sequences. Alignment of CDR3 sequences to IMGT reference sequences was used to assign V, D and J gene segments. For a sequence to be retained, at least a six-nucleotide match to both a V gene segment and a J gene segment was required. A rearrangement counted as productive if the CDR3 had no stop codons and remained in frame with V and J, and every other rearrangement counted as non-productive. Following IMGT convention, CDR3 was defined as the stretch from the second conserved V-encoded cysteine up to the conserved J-encoded phenylalanine. The earlier analysis of approximately 590 of the donors excluded any sequence lacking an unambiguous match to a single V gene segment. An earlier analysis of over 450 of the donors classified V segments as functional when productive rearrangements were above 56.7% and as segregating when the standard deviation between donors was above 5%. A statistical classification framework was built for diagnosing cytomegalovirus status from the catalog of TCR beta chain sequences. In a later analysis, TCR nucleotide sequences were compared against IMGT/GENE-DB human TR gene sequences so that V and J genes could be assigned. In a later analysis, CDR3 sequences and most-parsimonious VDJ recombination scenarios were assigned using the TCRdist pipeline. In a later analysis, each TCR beta chain was defined by its CDR3 amino acid sequence together with its V-gene family, and reads without a unique V-gene family were excluded. A later analysis removed 592 highly shared, low-generation-probability nucleotide sequences to deal with suspected cross-contamination and a sequencing artifact. A later analysis calculated a clonal expansion index for each public chain from normalized within-repertoire ranks of inferred template counts. In a later analysis, generation probabilities were computed using a VDJ recombination model fitted to out-of-frame rearrangements, and the results were checked against IGoR. In a later analysis, TCR-TCR, TCR-HLA and TCR-CMV co-occurrence was scored with hypergeometric tests, and a repertoire-size bias correction was applied to TCR pairs. To estimate false discovery rates, a later analysis permuted the HLA or CMV assignments 20 times. In a later analysis, co-occurring TCRs were grouped using DBSCAN, with TCRdist sequence similarity added in when clustering inside HLA-allele-positive subsets. Repertoires with fewer than 30,000 or more than 120,000 public chains, plus five repertoires with anomalous nucleotide sharing, were excluded from co-occurrence clustering. TCRdb holds this immuneACCESS table with in-frame rearrangements only. Some clones are missing; in checked studies, unresolved V genes explain under half, and the rest has no known cause. That table supplies the V and J calls and clone size; D and trimming were determined from the DNA. In all, the sample holds around 90,000 clones, and over 55% of those were seen once. Roughly a fifth of the sample is in the top ten clones.

This sample was taken from a study of cytomegalovirus exposure and HLA in healthy donors (dated by TCRdb to the late 2010s). Study-wide context: In an earlier analysis of some 610 of the donors, 276 Gb of sequence data and roughly 100 million unique TCR beta sequences from about 179 million T cells were reported. HLA typing included class I and class II loci at four-digit resolution. To predict cytomegalovirus infection status, the study combined high-throughput TCR immunosequencing, statistical association of individual TCRs with disease status, and machine learning. Using immunosequencing, the study profiled T cell repertoires from approximately 700 subjects and related those repertoires to cytomegalovirus serostatus. An early release covering over 500 HLA-typed donors comprised 250 to 350 gigabases of sequencing data and some 79 million unique TCR sequences. An earlier analysis of a few hundred of the donors applied high-throughput TCR beta sequencing to assess whether each TCR beta V gene segment acted as functional or pseudogenic. Because of strong linkage in the cohort, four to six DR-DQ haplotypes were treated as single units for association and clustering. Of the 300 to 450 genotyped donors, 65% to 90% were placed in the genetic ancestry cluster associated with self-reported Caucasian donors. The later analysis used no new phenotypic data to find candidate immune exposures, relying instead on TCR beta sequences and their occurrence across donors. The study aimed to test whether cataloging public T cell receptors could reveal signatures of past pathogen exposure. Every repertoire in the discovery cohort had been generated on one and the same sequencing platform. In addition to the first cohort of 666 subjects, a separate validation cohort of approximately 130 different subjects was used. To study patterns of TCR occurrence, a later analysis re-analyzed previously published TCR beta repertoires from more than 550 donors and added high-resolution HLA genotyping. Donor age, sex, ethnicity and CMV serostatus were compiled alongside the repertoire data. A later genetic analysis took genome-wide SNP genotypes for about 55% of the 666 donors and used that subset as a discovery cohort. On average, roughly 200,000 unique TCR beta nucleotide sequences were sequenced per donor among 398 genotyped donors of the cohort, with 15% to 20% of those sequences being non-productive. The number of typed donors differed by locus: about 620-640 for A, B, C, DRB1 and DQB1; approximately 520 for DQA1; about 600 for DPA1; and around 450 for DPB1.

CDR1 and CDR2 were assigned from the germline V gene (reference sequence) as GTSNPN and SVGIG. From its cysteine to its phenylalanine, the CDR3 spans 17 amino acids. Only the CDR3 region is kept as DNA, spanning 51 bases read in frame from base 1. Germline trimming: 3 bases from V, 0 bases from J; junction bases outside gene matches: 9. General conclusions and limits of the study: V-gene and J-gene trimming of TCR beta chains was associated with a missense DCLRE1C variant in a later genetic analysis, and the association was replicated in an independent cohort. The presence/absence analyses assumed that sequencing depth was roughly uniform across donors, and that assumption may not be true. A cluster of highly shared sequence variants was judged likely to represent a technical artifact of the sequencing pipeline. Approximately 18 rarely observed V segments, including chromosome 9 orphons, were excluded from the earlier analysis of about 610 of the donors because counts were too low. An earlier analysis of several hundred of the donors showed that most TCR beta V segments appeared in productive rearrangements either about 87% or about 30% of the time, which broadly matched IMGT annotations. Because some donors lacked HLA typing at each locus, the association tests relied only on the typed subset. The classifier was reported to diagnose cytomegalovirus status with high specificity and sensitivity in both the original cohort and the validation cohort. In vitro tests confirmed that a few of the cytomegalovirus-associated TCR beta chains recognize cytomegalovirus antigens. A total of 150 to 200 TCR beta chains were listed by the study as associated with cytomegalovirus. The 87-base-pair reads could not distinguish some IMGT-functional V segments, including TRBV6-2 and TRBV6-3, so those segments were excluded. It was suggested by the authors that the approach could potentially be generalized to other disease states and immunological phenotypes. In a later analysis, some 18,000 TCR beta sequences were associated with specific HLA alleles at a false discovery rate of 0.05. A later analysis found that most CMV-associated TCR beta chains appeared HLA-restricted, with HLA associations seemingly driven largely by CMV exposure. Linkage disequilibrium might explain the correlated functional status among segregating V segments, but an unknown experimental factor could not be ruled out. When HLA alleles, especially DR and DQ, strongly co-occurred, attributing TCR associations to individual alleles was difficult. While some public TCRs were present in many individuals, most TCR sequences turned up only very rarely across donors. A further reported finding was that TCR beta sequences accurately predicted the HLA-A and HLA-B alleles for most subjects in the first cohort. Compared with equally common non-associated chains, HLA-associated TCR beta chains in a later analysis were more clonally expanded and had lower generation probabilities. This cohort had only TCR beta chains sequenced, and the lack of alpha or paired-chain data limited which features could be detected. In a later genetic analysis, fewer N-insertions in productive TCRs were reported among donors in an Asian-associated ancestry cluster than the roughly 710-donor mean. Several of the top co-occurrence clusters appeared to be linked to parvovirus B19, influenza, CMV and Epstein-Barr virus, according to a later analysis. According to a later analysis, TCR association rates differed among HLA loci, with DRB1 alleles showing the most associated TCRs and HLA-C alleles showing the fewest. Immune exposure information for the cohort was limited to CMV serostatus.

In total, 500 to 700 healthy bone marrow donors made up the cohort. At the time of sampling, all cohort members were nominally healthy, though unrecorded immune exposures were likely present. The donor tested CMV seropositive and was one of the 289 seropositive cohort members. Each donor provided a peripheral blood sample, and peripheral blood mononuclear cells were used for TCR beta sequencing. Genomic DNA extraction from the blood cell samples was performed with the Qiagen DNeasy Blood Extraction Kit. The sequence was collected from a woman aged 45 to 65 in good health and CMV-seropositive. The rearrangement joined TRBV30 to TRBJ2-1, with 9 middle bases fitting TRBD2. The sequencing sample was made of PBMCs. The sequenced DNA: TGTGCCTGGAGGAGTATAGCGGGGGTGAGCTCCTACAATGAGCAGTTCTTC. It codes for CAWRSIAGVSSYNEQFF. The variable domain in full, with residues beyond the CDR3 obtained from the reference TRBV30 and TRBJ2-1 genes, is SQTIHQWPATLVQPVGSPLSLECTVEGTSNPNLYWYRQAAGRGLQLLFYSVGIGQISSEVPQNLSASRPQDRQFILSSKKLLLSDSGFYLCAWRSIAGVSSYNEQFFGPGTRLTVL.